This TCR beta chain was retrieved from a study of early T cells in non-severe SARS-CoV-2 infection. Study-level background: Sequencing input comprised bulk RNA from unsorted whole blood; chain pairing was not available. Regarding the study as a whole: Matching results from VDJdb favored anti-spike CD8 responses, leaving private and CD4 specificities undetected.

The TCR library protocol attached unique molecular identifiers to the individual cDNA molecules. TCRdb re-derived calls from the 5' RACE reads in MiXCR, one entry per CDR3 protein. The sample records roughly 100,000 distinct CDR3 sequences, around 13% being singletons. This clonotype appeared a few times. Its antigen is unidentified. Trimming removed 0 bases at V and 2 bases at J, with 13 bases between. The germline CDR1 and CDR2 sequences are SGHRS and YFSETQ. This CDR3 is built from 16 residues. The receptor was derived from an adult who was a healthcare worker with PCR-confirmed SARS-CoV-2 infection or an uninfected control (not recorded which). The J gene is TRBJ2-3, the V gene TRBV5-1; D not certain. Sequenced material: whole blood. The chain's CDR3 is CASSLDYGEITDTQYF. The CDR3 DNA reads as TGCGCCAGCAGCTTGGATTACGGAGAAATCACAGATACGCAGTATTTT.